This T cell receptor (beta chain) stems from a study of Ad26.COV2.S vaccination and SARS-CoV-2 variants. Study-wide points: From the TCR breadth and depth analyses, total T cell responses may have been underestimated.

Per the germline V gene, CDR1 is SGHTA and CDR2 is FQGNSA. The CDR3 has 15 amino acids. V was clipped by 0 bases and J by 4 bases, with 10 bases between them. Sequencing was performed with immunoSEQ multiplex PCR; in TCRdb, only in-frame clones are kept and a portion is missing. The sample holds more than 150,000 clones, 70% to 90% seen once. Remarks on this clone: Antigen specificity is unknown.

The sequencing here drew on peripheral blood, taken after recovery from COVID-19. The receptor comes from a human donor who had recovered from COVID-19. The V and J genes are TRBV7-2 and TRBJ1-5; a weak D match, TRBD1 (5 bases). CDR3 in amino acids: CASSLAEGKNQPQHF. The CDR3 bases are TGTGCCAGCAGCTTAGCTGAGGGGAAGAATCAGCCCCAGCATTTT.